This entry lists 8 T cell receptor beta chains sequenced from one sample in a study of cytomegalovirus exposure and HLA in healthy donors. PCR employed 60 Vbeta and 13 Jbeta primers. Profiling relied on immunoSEQ multiplex PCR, and the TCRdb table lists in-frame clones only, not all of them. The sample contains around 100,000 clones, around 75% of which appear only once. What was sequenced was PBMCs. These receptors were taken from a woman in her thirties in good health and CMV-seronegative.

CDR3 sequence reads: CASSIDLSGYNYGYTF. CDR3 DNA: TGTGCCAGTAGTATAGATCTATCAGGTTACAACTATGGCTACACCTTC. The rearrangement joins TRBV19 to TRBJ1-2; no clear D. The CDR3 covers 16 residues. V was shortened by 0 bases and J by 2 bases, with 13 bases between the two germline ends. Germline CDR1 is LNHDA and CDR2 is SQIVND (reference sequence).

The rearrangement links TRBV19 to TRBJ1-2; tentatively, D is TRBD1 (5 bases). Deletions cut 3 bases from V and 4 bases from J, with 18 bases between. The CDR3 runs 16 residues. Looked up from germline, CDR1 is LNHDA and CDR2 is SQIVND (reference sequence). CDR3 loop: CASSIRSLRTSYGYTF. The CDR3 coding sequence is TGTGCCAGTAGTATCCGAAGTCTTAGGACATCCTATGGCTACACCTTC. Full variable domain (outside the CDR3, taken from reference TRBV19 and TRBJ1-2): DGGITQSPKYLFRKEGQNVTLSCEQNLNHDAMYWYRQDPGQGLRLIYYSQIVNDFQKGDIAEGYSVSREKKESFPLTVTSAQKNPTAFYLCASSIRSLRTSYGYTFGSGTRLTVV.

V gene TRBV21-1 combines with J gene TRBJ1-2; TRBD1 was called by the table and not checked on the DNA. TRBV21-1 is classified as a pseudogene. This CDR3 contains 12 residues. Here the CDR3 DNA reads TGTGCCAGCAGCAAGGGCTCCTATGGCTACACCTTC. Translated, it gives CASSKGSYGYTF.

J is TRBJ1-1 and V is TRBV2; TRBD1 might be the D (6 bases). The V end lost 6 bases, the J end lost 0 bases, and 11 bases lay between the germline ends. The CDR3 length is 14 residues. CDR1 SNHLY and CDR2 FYNNEI come from the germline V gene. The CDR3: CASRDRSLNTEAFF. The CDR3 region has the DNA TGTGCCAGCAGGGACAGAAGCCTGAACACTGAAGCTTTCTTT.

Only a few counts were recorded for this clone. The sample carries other DNA sequences with the same CDR3. The chain joins TRBV30 to TRBJ1-1; the D is unclear. The CDR3 extends over 13 amino acids. Germline lookup yields CDR1 GTSNPN and CDR2 SVGIG (reference sequence). CDR3 nucleotides: TGTGCTTTCCGTGAGTCTTTGAACACTGAAGCTTTCTTT. It encodes CAFRESLNTEAFF.

This clone was counted between two and nine times. V gene TRBV25-1 combines with J gene TRBJ1-1; no clear D gene. The CDR3 consists of 12 residues. Germline CDR1 reads MGHDK; CDR2 reads SYGVNS. Trimming stripped 10 bases from V and 5 bases from J, with 14 bases between. CDR3 sequence (DNA): TGTGCCACCCAGGTGGGGAGGACTGAAGCTTTCTTT. Translation gives CATQVGRTEAFF.

Only a few counts were recorded for this clone. The chain combines TRBV11-3 with TRBJ1-4; possible D gene TRBD1, 6 bases. CDR3 length: 15 amino acids. The germline V gene encodes CDR1 SGHNT and CDR2 YENEEA. V lost 5 bases to trimming and J lost 6 bases, with 16 bases between them. CDR3 in DNA: TGTGCCAGCAGCCCCCAGGGGCGGAAAGATGAAAAACTGTTTTTT. Encoded protein: CASSPQGRKDEKLFF.

The chain uses TRBV5-1 and TRBJ1-1; TRBD1 matches at 8 bases. This CDR3 spans 15 amino acids. The V gene end was trimmed by 0 bases and the J gene end by 3 bases; junction bases not matched to a gene: 4. The germline V gene has CDR1 SGHRS and CDR2 YFSETQ. The CDR3 region is CASSLAGQGYTEAFF. In DNA, the CDR3 is TGCGCCAGCAGCTTGGCCGGACAGGGCTACACTGAAGCTTTCTTT.